This paragraph covers one T cell receptor beta chain sequence. These data originate in a study of response to subunit inactivated influenza vaccine. TCRdb passed the RT-PCR reads through MiXCR, listing each CDR3 protein once. The table lists 500,000 to 550,000 distinct CDR3 sequences, roughly 7.6% of them singletons, with roughly 14% in the top ten. Germline CDR1 and CDR2: MNHEY and SVGEGT. The germline V and J ends were trimmed by 4 bases and 5 bases, with 20 bases remaining between them. The CDR3 loop spans 16 amino acids. This clonotype originated in a man aged 50-75 years who received an inactivated influenza vaccine. The rearrangement uses TRBV6-2 or TRBV6-3 and TRBJ2-5; perhaps TRBD2 as D (6 bases). This specimen was PBMCs from blood, taken about 23 months after vaccination. The CDR3 DNA reads as TGTGCCAGCAGTTTCACGGGGAGAGGGACTGGGGAGACCCAGTACTTC. This translates into CASSFTGRGTGETQYF.